This T cell receptor (beta chain) stems from a study of cytomegalovirus exposure and HLA in healthy donors. The study, taken as a whole, reports: An ancestry cluster, one associated with Asian ancestry, reportedly showed fewer N-insertions than the approximately 670-donor mean in a later analysis. In a later analysis, CMV-associated beta chains were mostly HLA-associated, it appeared.

The V and J ends lost 2 bases and 8 bases respectively, with 15 bases between them. This CDR3 has 14 residues. Looked up from germline, CDR1 is SGHTA and CDR2 is FQGNSA. About this clone: Antigen: not known.

Healthy bone marrow donors formed the donor group. Primers: 60 Vbeta forward and 13 Jbeta reverse. Repertoires were generated with immunoSEQ multiplex PCR, while TCRdb's copy carries only in-frame clones and drops some. Of approximately 75,000 clones listed, 84% are singletons. The chain combines TRBV7-2 with TRBJ1-2, with D hard to call. The specimen sequenced was PBMCs. This TCR derives from a man in his sixties or seventies in good health and CMV-seropositive. This chain's CDR3 is CASSLYQEARGYTF. CDR3 coding DNA: TGTGCCAGCAGCTTATATCAGGAGGCAAGAGGCTACACCTTC.